This is a list of T cell receptor beta chains from one sample in a study of T cell repertoires in cytomegalovirus infection. One entry per CDR3 protein, called by TCRdb with MiXCR from the reads. The table lists some 400,000 distinct CDR3 sequences, approximately 32% of them singletons. Sequencing was carried out using PBMCs. The receptor source for this set is a human donor in good health (CMV status not recorded). Some clones in this sample may be carry-over from other donors' samples. Each CDR3 is given with its conserved first and last residue. Each record gives: V gene, clone size, D gene, J gene, CDR3 DNA, CDR3 protein. The D gene is left open where the match is weak. Size tells how often a clone was seen (once, few, many) or the class of an expanded clone, and some rows leave it out.

TRBV12-3/TRBV12-4,few,TRBD2,TRBJ2-5,TGTGCCAGCGGGGCTAGCGGGGGGAAAGAGACCCAGTACTTC,CASGASGGKETQYF
TRBV5-6,few,.,TRBJ1-1,TGTGCCAGCAGCACTGGGGGATGGGACACTGAAGCTTTCTTT,CASSTGGWDTEAFF
TRBV7-4,.,.,TRBJ2-1,TGTGCCAGCAGCCCTGAACTTGGGGTCGGGGATGAGCAGTTCTTC,CASSPELGVGDEQFF
TRBV28,.,.,TRBJ1-5,TGTGCCAGCATGGAGGGAAATCAGCCCCAGCATTTT,CASMEGNQPQHF
TRBV7-2,many,.,TRBJ2-1,TGTGCCAGCAGCTTACCCCCTGGGGGGGAGCAGTTCTTC,CASSLPPGGEQFF
TRBV27,many,TRBD2,TRBJ2-3,TGTGCCAGCAGTTCTAGCGGGGAGAGCACAGATACGCAGTATTTT,CASSSSGESTDTQYF
TRBV6-6,many,.,TRBJ2-7,TGTGCCAGCAGTTTGATCGGAGAACGCGAGCAGTACTTC,CASSLIGEREQYF
TRBV7-8,few,TRBD1,TRBJ2-1,TGTGCCAGCAGCCCGGGACAGACTAACCTTTCACCCTACAATGAGCAGTTCTTC,CASSPGQTNLSPYNEQFF
TRBV19,.,TRBD1,TRBJ1-6,TGTGCCAGTAGCGGACAGGCTGCTAATTCACCCCTCCACTTT,CASSGQAANSPLHF
TRBV12-3/TRBV12-4,.,.,TRBJ1-1,TGTGCCAGCAGTTTTGCAGGGACGAACACTGAAGCTTTCTTT,CASSFAGTNTEAFF
TRBV7-8,many,.,TRBJ1-1,TGTGCCAGCAGCGACACAGGGCGGAACACTGAAGCTTTCTTT,CASSDTGRNTEAFF
TRBV27,few,.,TRBJ1-6,TGTGCCAGCAGCGTATGGGAAGGTGATTCACCCCTCCACTTT,CASSVWEGDSPLHF
TRBV18,.,TRBD2,TRBJ2-1,TGTGCCAGCTCACCACAAGTTGGGACTAGCGGGGGGGCGAGCTCCTACAATGAGCAGTTCTTC,CASSPQVGTSGGASSYNEQFF
TRBV7-2,many,.,TRBJ2-5,TGTGCCAGCAGCCTGGGGGGGGCAGGTCAAGAGACCCAGTACTTC,CASSLGGAGQETQYF
TRBV30,.,TRBD1,TRBJ1-5,TGTGCCTGGAGGTCAAAGGGAGGGGGCGCGGACAATCAGCCCCAGCATTTT,CAWRSKGGGADNQPQHF
TRBV10-2,many,.,TRBJ1-5,TGCGCCGCAGGGTCGGGTCAGCCCCAGCATTTT,CAAGSGQPQHF
TRBV5-6,few,TRBD1,TRBJ2-7,TGTGCCAGCAGCCCAGGGGGCGCAAATGGCGAGCAGTACTTC,CASSPGGANGEQYF
TRBV28,few,.,TRBJ2-7,TGTGCCAGCAGGGACAAGAATACCTACGAGCAGTACTTC,CASRDKNTYEQYF
TRBV6-2/TRBV6-3,.,.,TRBJ1-3,TGTGCCAGCAGCCACACGACGGGCAACTCTGGAAACACCATATATTTT,CASSHTTGNSGNTIYF
TRBV7-3,.,TRBD2,TRBJ2-2,TGTGCCAGCAGCTCGGGGGGGACCGGGGAGCTGTTTTTT,CASSSGGTGELFF
TRBV7-2,many,.,TRBJ2-5,TGTGCCAGCAGCGCACGTTCTGGGACGAAAGAGACCCAGTACTTC,CASSARSGTKETQYF
TRBV11-1,.,.,TRBJ1-2,TGTGCCAGCAGCTTAAATTATATTCAGGGAGAAGATGTCTACACCTTC,CASSLNYIQGEDVYTF
TRBV7-2,few,.,TRBJ2-7,TGTGCCAGCAGCTCAACACAGGGTTACGAGCAGTACTTC,CASSSTQGYEQYF
TRBV4-1,.,TRBD1,TRBJ2-1,TGCGCCAGCAGCTCGCCCGAGGGACAGATCAACAATGAGCCGTTCTTC,CASSSPEGQINNEPFF
TRBV5-4,.,TRBD1,TRBJ2-5,TGTGCCAGCAGCCGCGCCAGGACAGGGGCTGGGGAGACCCAGTACTTC,CASSRARTGAGETQYF
TRBV27,few,.,TRBJ2-5,TGTGCCAGCAGTTCCCACATACAAGAGACCCAGTACTTC,CASSSHIQETQYF
TRBV6-2/TRBV6-3,.,TRBD2,TRBJ2-2,TGTGCCAGCTGTTACCTTGGACTAGCCGGCACCGGGGAGCTGTTTTTT,CASCYLGLAGTGELFF
TRBV7-4,.,.,TRBJ2-5,TGTGCCAGCAGCTTAGGGGTGACTTTCCAAGAGACCCAGTACTTC,CASSLGVTFQETQYF
TRBV5-4,.,.,TRBJ2-3,TGTGCCAGCAGCTTGAGTTTTCGACAGGCCACCCATTTCACAGATACGCAGTATTTT,CASSLSFRQATHFTDTQYF
TRBV15,few,.,TRBJ2-4,TGTGCCACCAGCAAACACCCCCCAGACATTCAGTACTTC,CATSKHPPDIQYF
TRBV7-7,.,.,TRBJ2-5,TGTGCCAGCAGCCCTCGGGGGCCTAGCACGTTGGGGACCCAGTACTTC,CASSPRGPSTLGTQYF
TRBV11-2,.,.,TRBJ2-2,TGTGCCAGCAGCACAAAGGGCGTCCTGAACACCGGGGAGCTGTTTTTT,CASSTKGVLNTGELFF
TRBV6-2/TRBV6-3,.,TRBD1,TRBJ1-1,TGTGCCAGCAGTAACTCAGGGGGGGTTGAAGCTGAAGCTTTCTTT,CASSNSGGVEAEAFF
TRBV6-5,.,TRBD1,TRBJ1-1,TGTGCCAGCACCGACAACAGGGGGCGCGGAGCTTTCTTT,CASTDNRGRGAFF
TRBV7-2,many,TRBD1,TRBJ2-3,TGTGCCAGCAGCCGACCCCCATCGACAGGGAGCACAGATACGCAGTATTTT,CASSRPPSTGSTDTQYF
TRBV27,few,.,TRBJ1-4,TGTGCCAGCAGTTACAGGGAAGGGGAAAAACTGTTTTTT,CASSYREGEKLFF
TRBV5-5,.,TRBD1,TRBJ2-3,TGTGCCAGCAGCTACAGGGGGCCTGGAGATACGCAGTATTTT,CASSYRGPGDTQYF
TRBV20-1,few,TRBD1,TRBJ1-1,TGCAGTGCCCGGGTGGCAGGGGGAGGTAGCGACACTGAAGCTTTCTTT,CSARVAGGGSDTEAFF
TRBV12-3/TRBV12-4,.,.,TRBJ2-5,TGTGCCAGCAGTTCCCCCCCGGGTAACCAAGAGACCCAGTACTTC,CASSSPPGNQETQYF
TRBV7-6,.,.,TRBJ2-1,TGTGCCAGCAGCTCCCGGGACTTCCCCCAAAAAAATGAGCAGTTCTTC,CASSSRDFPQKNEQFF
TRBV11-1,many,TRBD2,TRBJ2-2,TGTGCCAGCAGCCCCGGGACTAGCGGGGGGGCCACCGGGGAGCTGTTTTTT,CASSPGTSGGATGELFF